This TCR beta chain is drawn from a study of T cell clonotyping in hematopoietic cell transplantation listed by TCRdb under 2021. For the wider study: Pretransplant samples from recipients were collected after cytoreduction. A total of some 130 blood samples were gathered in the study from 30 to 35 consecutive transplant recipients along with their related donors. Patients were recruited between September 2015 and January 2017 and followed until September 2020 or death.

V and J lose 4 bases and 1 base, and a span of 11 bases separates them. The CDR3, cysteine through phenylalanine, is 14 amino acids long. Left in the record is the CDR3 DNA by itself, 42 bases read in frame from the first base. CDR1 and CDR2, looked up from the germline V gene, are SGDLS and YYNGEE. The sample's time point label, in plain terms: recipient sample about 28 days before transplant, after cytoreduction. Recipient blood was collected about 28 days before transplant and at days 30, 100 and 180 after transplant. Nuclei Lysis Solution was used to extract genomic DNA from fresh or cryopreserved unfractionated peripheral blood mononuclear cells. The full study reports these points: Broader posttransplant TCR repertoire diversity was predicted by donor and pretransplant recipient Inverse Simpson Index values. After transplant, TCR diversity in recipients dropped, and pathologically expanded clonotypes climbed progressively between day 30 and day 180. The sample size was limited, and CD4 and CD8 repertoire contributions could not be separated because cells were not sorted. Recipient repertoires showed only a small fraction of overlap with donor repertoires, and over 97% appeared de novo at the given depth.

Notes on this clone: It has no known antigen specificity. Qualities for individual bases were not recorded, and no much larger clone is one base off.

The immunoSEQ assay, a bias-controlled multiplex PCR using V- and J-specific primers, was used to amplify TCR beta CDR3 regions from genomic DNA. A second PCR step added a proprietary barcode and Illumina adapter sequences to the CDR3 amplicons. An Illumina MiSeq instrument was used to sequence the CDR3 libraries. Per the authors' processing: Export and quality control were handled in immunoSEQ Analyzer 3.0, while downstream analyses relied on R Bioconductor and Immunarch. Only productive rearrangements in the normalized downsampled data set were used to calculate repertoire metrics. Pathologically expanded clonotypes were defined as those larger than 5 templates in the normalized cohort. Repertoire diversity was measured with the Inverse Simpson Index. CMV-specificity analyses were carried out on the non-normalized data set to capture all clonotypes. The table was pulled from immuneACCESS by TCRdb, which kept in-frame rearrangements only. Such tables lose some clones; where checked, under half of the loss comes from unresolved V genes, and the rest has no known cause. The V and J calls and clone size come from that table; D and trimming were worked out from the DNA. This sample comprises roughly 44,000 clones, less than 85% of them detected only once. 2.5% to 3% of the sample lies in the top ten.

Specimen: peripheral blood mononuclear cells, collected before stem cell transplant. The receptor comes from a man aged 60-69 years with acute myeloid leukemia. Some clones in this sample may be carry-over from other donors' samples. The chain joins TRBV9 to TRBJ1-1, with the D gene not clear enough to name. The DNA reads as follows: TGTGCCAGCAGCCTTCACCTGGAGAACACTGAAGCTTTCTTT. The translation is CASSLHLENTEAFF.